The 28 T cell receptor beta chains presented below share a single source sample, sequenced in a study of technical replicates of blood from a few donors. Sequenced by immunoSEQ multiplex PCR; TCRdb stores in-frame clones only, minus some. The table lists around 83,000 clones, about 91% of them singletons. What was sequenced was T cells isolated from PBMCs. The source of these receptors is a human donor in good health. Some clones in this sample may be carry-over from other donors' samples.

This clone showed up just once. V is TRBV13 and J is TRBJ1-4; 7 bases agree with TRBD1. The germline gives CDR1 PRHDT, CDR2 FYEKMQ (reference sequence). This CDR3 comprises 16 residues. Germline trimming cut 5 bases from V and 8 bases from J; bases unmatched to any gene: 14. Here the CDR3 reads CASSRFRDRGGEKLFF. The CDR3 nucleotides are TGTGCCAGCAGCCGATTCCGGGACAGAGGAGGGGAAAAACTGTTTTTT.

The genes are TRBV29-1 and TRBJ2-2; 7 nucleotides line up with TRBD1. The junction had 8 bases not matched to a gene; V was cut back by 7 bases and J by 6 bases. Germline values: CDR1 SQVTM, CDR2 ANQGSEA. The CDR3 contains 13 residues. CDR3 region: CSAGVQGAGELFF. CDR3 sequence (DNA): TGCAGCGCCGGGGTCCAGGGGGCCGGGGAGCTGTTTTTT.

V gene TRBV28 combines with J gene TRBJ2-1, with 8 nucleotides matching TRBD2. This CDR3 has 15 residues. The germline CDR1 and CDR2 sequences are MDHEN and SYDVKM. J lost 6 bases, V lost 8 bases, and 12 bases had no gene match. Here the CDR3 reads CASDGLGLVSNEQFF. In DNA, the CDR3 is TGTGCCAGCGACGGACTGGGACTAGTTTCCAATGAGCAGTTCTTC.

This clone has only a few counts. CDR3 in DNA: TGTGCCAGTAAGAGCTCGTATGCTTTCTTT. Translation: CASKSSYAFF. The chain uses TRBV19 and TRBJ1-1; D is unclear. This CDR3 contains 10 residues. V was clipped by 7 bases and J by 11 bases, with 11 bases between them. Per germline, CDR1 LNHDA and CDR2 SQIVND (reference sequence).

J is TRBJ2-1 and V is TRBV9; 9 nucleotides agree with TRBD2. The V and J ends lost 0 bases and 15 bases, in that order; junction bases with no gene match: 16. The CDR3 is 16 residues long. From germline, CDR1 is SGDLS and CDR2 YYNGEE. CDR3 residues: CASSVDFSSGIAPPFF. For the CDR3, the DNA is TGTGCCAGCAGCGTAGATTTTTCTAGCGGGATTGCCCCTCCGTTCTTC.

The chain uses TRBV6-4 and TRBJ2-3; 8 nucleotides align to TRBD2. Germline V gene sequence: CDR1 MRHNA, CDR2 SNTAGT. The ends lost 6 bases at V and 2 bases at J; junction bases unmatched: 7. The CDR3 is 15 residues long. The CDR3, as DNA: TGTGCCAGCAGCCTCTTAGCGGGGATCACAGATACGCAGTATTTT. It translates to CASSLLAGITDTQYF.

V is TRBV7-8 and J is TRBJ2-5, with TRBD1 matching 9 bases. Per germline, CDR1 SGHVS and CDR2 FQNEAQ. V was pared by 3 bases and J by 5 bases, with 13 bases of the junction left unmatched. CDR3 length equals 17 residues. The CDR3 spells CASSLAPSGTGYETQYF. CDR3 sequence (DNA): TGTGCCAGCAGCTTGGCCCCGTCCGGGACAGGGTATGAGACCCAGTACTTC.

V gene TRBV4-1 combines with J gene TRBJ2-1, with D maybe TRBD2 (6 bases). CDR1 is MGHRA, CDR2 YSYEKL, per germline. The V gene lost 0 bases and the J gene lost 5 bases, with 11 bases spanning the gap. The CDR3 has 15 amino acids. The CDR3: CASSQDRERDNEQFF. Written as DNA, the CDR3 is TGCGCCAGCAGCCAAGATAGAGAGCGGGACAATGAGCAGTTCTTC.

This chain joins TRBV6-5 and TRBJ1-5; weak D call: TRBD1 (6 bases). Trimming left V 4 bases short and J 4 bases short, with 14 bases between. This CDR3 contains 15 residues. Germline V gene sequence: CDR1 MNHEY, CDR2 SVGAGI. CDR3 protein: CASSWTAEGNQPQHF. CDR3 nucleotide sequence: TGTGCCAGCAGTTGGACAGCCGAGGGTAATCAGCCCCAGCATTTT.

The chain couples TRBV7-8 to TRBJ2-7, with 7 bases that match TRBD1. CDR1 SGHVS and CDR2 FQNEAQ come from the germline V gene. The trim removed 3 bases at V and 5 bases at J, leaving 4 bases unmatched. This CDR3 region has 13 residues. The CDR3 nucleotides read TGTGCCAGCAGCTTCGGGACAGTTAACGAGCAGTACTTC. Its translation is CASSFGTVNEQYF.

The V call is TRBV6-5, the J call TRBJ1-2; D is possibly TRBD1 (5 bases). Germline values: CDR1 MNHEY, CDR2 SVGAGI. Trimming pared 10 bases from V and 1 base from J, leaving 10 bases between. The CDR3 runs to 12 residues. CDR3 sequence (DNA): TGTGCCACTTGGGGGGGTAACTATGGCTACACCTTC. This translates into CATWGGNYGYTF.

CDR3 amino acids: CASSPPLAHTDTQYF. CDR3 nucleotides: TGTGCCAGCTCACCACCGTTGGCCCACACAGATACGCAGTATTTT. The rearrangement links TRBV18 to TRBJ2-3; D call uncertain. Germline V gene lookup returns CDR1 KGHSH and CDR2 LQKENI. Trimming cost V 0 bases and J 2 bases, with 9 bases left between them. This CDR3 has 15 residues.

The chain joins TRBV27 to TRBJ1-5; 9 bases map to TRBD1. CDR1 MNHEY and CDR2 SMNVEV come from the germline V gene (reference sequence). V lost 4 bases to trimming and J lost 4 bases; unmatched junction nucleotides: 11. The CDR3 is 17 residues long. The DNA of the CDR3 is TGTGCCAGCAGTTCCTTTGGGACAGGGAAATTGAATCAGCCCCAGCATTTT. Protein: CASSSFGTGKLNQPQHF.

The genes are TRBV18 and TRBJ2-5, with a tentative D call TRBD2 (6 bases). The CDR3 loop spans 15 amino acids. CDR1 KGHSH and CDR2 LQKENI come from the germline V gene. Trimming took off 3 bases at V and 5 bases at J, with 16 bases between the two ends. The CDR3 here is CASSPNFGGVETQYF. The CDR3 DNA sequence: TGTGCCAGCTCACCGAATTTTGGAGGGGTTGAGACCCAGTACTTC.

This clone was found once. In DNA form, the CDR3 reads TGTGCCAGCAGCCCCACAAGCGGGAGTCCCGACAATGAGCAGTTCTTC. It encodes CASSPTSGSPDNEQFF. The rearrangement joins TRBV5-6 to TRBJ2-1, with 8 positions matching TRBD2. The CDR3 length is 16 residues. After removal of 4 bases from V and 5 bases from J, the junction contained 11 bases not matched to a gene. Germline V gene sequence: CDR1 SGHDT, CDR2 YYEEEE. The variable domain in full, with the rest retrieved from reference TRBV5-6 and TRBJ2-1, is DAGVTQSPTHLIKTRGQQVTLRCSPKSGHDTVSWYQQALGQGPQFIFQYYEEEERQRGNFPDRFSGHQFPNYSSELNVNALLLGDSALYLCASSPTSGSPDNEQFFGPGTRLTVL.

This clone has more than one count but fewer than ten. The V call is TRBV6-5, the J call TRBJ2-1, with a possible D match to TRBD1 (5 bases). V was clipped by 0 bases and J by 4 bases, with 13 bases between them. The CDR3 consists of 16 residues. Germline V gene lookup returns CDR1 MNHEY and CDR2 SVGAGI. CDR3 in amino acids: CASSYSWTTSYNEQFF. CDR3 nucleotide sequence: TGTGCCAGCAGTTACTCCTGGACAACGAGTTACAATGAGCAGTTCTTC.

The rearrangement uses TRBV18 and TRBJ1-5, with a weak D call TRBD1 (6 bases). Trimming shortened V by 8 bases and J by 5 bases, and 13 bases separated the two germline ends. CDR3 length: 13 amino acids. The V gene's germline CDR1 is KGHSH and CDR2 LQKENI. CDR3 coding DNA: TGTGCCAGCCGTACAGGGAATGATCAGCCCCAGCATTTT. This sequence encodes CASRTGNDQPQHF.

The J gene is TRBJ2-4, the V gene TRBV28, with TRBD1 as a possible D gene (6 bases). V gave up 2 bases and J gave up 8 bases, with 10 bases separating them. From germline, CDR1 is MDHEN and CDR2 SYDVKM. The CDR3 is 13 residues long. The CDR3 is CASSLAGVDIQYF. The CDR3 region has the DNA TGTGCCAGCAGTTTAGCAGGGGTTGACATTCAGTACTTC.

The chain uses TRBV4-3 and TRBJ2-1; 7 positions match TRBD2. There are 15 residues in the CDR3. The germline gives CDR1 LGHNA, CDR2 YSLEER. J was trimmed by 2 bases and V by 0 bases; bases with no gene match: 1. The CDR3 here is CASSQEAGAYNEQFF. CDR3 bases: TGCGCCAGCAGCCAAGAGGCGGGAGCCTACAATGAGCAGTTCTTC.

The gene calls are TRBV28 and TRBJ2-1, with 10 bases matching TRBD2. There are 13 residues in the CDR3. Germline V gene data show CDR1 as MDHEN and CDR2 as SYDVKM. Here the CDR3 DNA reads TGTGCGTCTGGGACTAGCGTCTACAATGAGCAGTTCTTC. Its translation: CASGTSVYNEQFF.

J is TRBJ2-5 and V is TRBV9, with TRBD2 matching over 8 bases. Unmatched junction bases numbered 15, after V lost 4 bases and J lost 4 bases. Germline CDR1 reads SGDLS; CDR2 reads YYNGEE. The CDR3 has 17 amino acids. The CDR3, as DNA: TGTGCCAGCAGCTCACCCCTTCCAGGGACTAGGACAGAGACCCAGTACTTC. It codes for CASSSPLPGTRTETQYF.

Comments on this clone: The sample carries other DNA sequences with the same CDR3. The rearrangement links TRBV5-1 to TRBJ2-7; TRBD1 aligns across 7 bases. V was clipped by 0 bases and J by 2 bases; unmatched bases: 2. Germline-derived CDR1 and CDR2 are SGHRS and YFSETQ. This CDR3 has 14 residues. The CDR3 region has the DNA TGCGCCAGCAGCTTGGCAGGGGGTGCCTACGAGCAGTACTTC. Translated, it gives CASSLAGGAYEQYF.

The chain employs TRBV28 and TRBJ2-3; D gene unclear. V lost 6 bases and J 2 bases, leaving 3 bases between the germline ends. This CDR3 contains 11 residues. The germline V gene has CDR1 MDHEN and CDR2 SYDVKM. CDR3 loop: CASSYTDTQYF. The DNA for the CDR3 is TGTGCCAGCAGCTACACAGATACGCAGTATTTT.

The V and J genes are TRBV19 and TRBJ1-1, with D perhaps matching TRBD1 (5 bases). The CDR3 contains 14 residues. CDR1 LNHDA and CDR2 SQIVND come from the germline V gene (reference sequence). Trimming shortened V by 3 bases and J by 3 bases, and 11 bases separated the two germline ends. CDR3 amino acids: CASSINEGDTEAFF. For the CDR3, the DNA is TGTGCCAGTAGTATTAACGAAGGGGACACTGAAGCTTTCTTT.

This chain connects TRBV2 to TRBJ2-7, with TRBD2 matching 7 bases. The CDR3 has 14 residues. Trimming removed 5 bases from V and 4 bases from J; junction bases left unmatched: 8. Germline V gene lookup returns CDR1 SNHLY and CDR2 FYNNEI. Here the CDR3 reads CASSNRLADYEQYF. The CDR3 DNA follows: TGTGCCAGCAGTAACAGACTAGCTGATTACGAGCAGTACTTC.

V is TRBV11-3 and J is TRBJ2-6; maybe TRBD2 (5 bases). This CDR3 region has 16 residues. With 3 bases removed from V and 2 bases from J, the gap between germline ends came to 11 bases. CDR1 is SGHNT and CDR2 is YENEEA in the germline V gene. CDR3 sequence reads: CASSFGDYTGANVLTF. The DNA for the CDR3 is TGTGCCAGCAGCTTCGGCGACTATACTGGGGCCAACGTCCTGACTTTC.

The chain carries TRBV25-1 and TRBJ2-5; D remains unclear. The CDR3 runs to 14 residues. Germline CDR1 is MGHDK and CDR2 is SYGVNS. Trimming left V 2 bases short and J 1 base short, with 8 bases between. This CDR3 reads CASSELGIQETQYF. Here the CDR3 DNA reads TGTGCCAGCAGTGAACTAGGAATCCAAGAGACCCAGTACTTC.

V and J are TRBV5-5 and TRBJ2-6; D perhaps matches TRBD2 (5 bases). Trimming shortened V by 3 bases and J by 0 bases, and 16 bases separated the two germline ends. In germline, CDR1 is SGHKS, CDR2 YYEKEE (reference sequence). The length of the CDR3 is 18 residues. The CDR3 here is CASSSGWGTISGANVLTF. The CDR3 region has the DNA TGTGCCAGCAGCTCGGGATGGGGAACCATCTCTGGGGCCAACGTCCTGACTTTC.